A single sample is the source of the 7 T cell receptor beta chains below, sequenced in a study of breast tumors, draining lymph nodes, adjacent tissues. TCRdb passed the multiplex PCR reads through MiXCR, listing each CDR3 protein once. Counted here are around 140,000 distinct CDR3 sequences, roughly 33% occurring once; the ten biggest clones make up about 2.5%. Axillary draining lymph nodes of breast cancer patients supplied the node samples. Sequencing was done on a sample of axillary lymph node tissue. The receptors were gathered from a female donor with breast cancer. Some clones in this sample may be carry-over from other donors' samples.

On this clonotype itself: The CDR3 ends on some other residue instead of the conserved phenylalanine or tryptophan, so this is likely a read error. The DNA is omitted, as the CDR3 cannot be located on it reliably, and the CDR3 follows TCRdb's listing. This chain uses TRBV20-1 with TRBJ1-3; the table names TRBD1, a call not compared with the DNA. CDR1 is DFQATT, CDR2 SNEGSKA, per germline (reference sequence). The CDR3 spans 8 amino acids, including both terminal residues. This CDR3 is CSARTSGV.

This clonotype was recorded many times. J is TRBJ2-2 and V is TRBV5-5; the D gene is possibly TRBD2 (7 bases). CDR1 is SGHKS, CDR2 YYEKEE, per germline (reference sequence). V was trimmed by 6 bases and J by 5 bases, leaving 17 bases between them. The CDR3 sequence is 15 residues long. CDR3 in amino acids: CASKGGGPRTGELFF. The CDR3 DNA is TGTGCCAGCAAAGGGGGGGGGCCTAGAACCGGGGAGCTGTTTTTT. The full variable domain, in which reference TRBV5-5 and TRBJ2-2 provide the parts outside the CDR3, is DAGVTQSPTHLIKTRGQQVTLRCSPISGHKSVSWYQQVLGQGPQFIFQYYEKEERGRGNFPDRFSARQFPNYSSELNVNALLLGDSALYLCASKGGGPRTGELFFGEGSRLTVL.

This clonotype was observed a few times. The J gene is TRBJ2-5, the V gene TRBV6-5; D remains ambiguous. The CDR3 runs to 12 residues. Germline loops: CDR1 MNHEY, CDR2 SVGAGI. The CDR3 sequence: CVAYSKKETQYF. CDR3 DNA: TGTGTCGCCTACTCTAAGAAAGAGACCCAGTACTTC.

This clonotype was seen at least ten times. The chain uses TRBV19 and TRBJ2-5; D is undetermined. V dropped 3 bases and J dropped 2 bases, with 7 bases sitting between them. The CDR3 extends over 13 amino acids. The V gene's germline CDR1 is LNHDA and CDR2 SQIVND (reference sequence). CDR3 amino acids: CASSIGLQETQYF. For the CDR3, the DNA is TGTGCCAGTAGTATTGGCCTTCAAGAGACCCAGTACTTC. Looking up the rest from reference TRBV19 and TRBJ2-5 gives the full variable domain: DGGITQSPKYLFRKEGQNVTLSCEQNLNHDAMYWYRQDPGQGLRLIYYSQIVNDFQKGDIAEGYSVSREKKESFPLTVTSAQKNPTAFYLCASSIGLQETQYFGPGTRLLVL.

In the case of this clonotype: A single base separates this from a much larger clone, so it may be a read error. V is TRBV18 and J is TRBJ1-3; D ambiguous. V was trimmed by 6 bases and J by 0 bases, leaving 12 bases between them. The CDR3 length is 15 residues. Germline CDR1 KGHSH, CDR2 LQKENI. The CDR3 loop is CASSEDDFSGNTIYF. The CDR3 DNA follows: TGTGCCAGCTCCGAGGACGACTTCTCTGGAAACACCATATATTTT.

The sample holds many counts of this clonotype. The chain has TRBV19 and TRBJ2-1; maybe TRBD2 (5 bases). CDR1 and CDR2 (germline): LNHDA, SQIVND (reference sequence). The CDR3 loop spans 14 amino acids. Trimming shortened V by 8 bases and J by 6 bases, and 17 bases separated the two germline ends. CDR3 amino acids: CASGEGPGTNEQFF. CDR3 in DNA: TGTGCCAGTGGAGAGGGCCCAGGTACCAATGAGCAGTTCTTC.

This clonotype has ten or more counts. The CDR3 DNA is TGTGCCAGTAGCTACACAACAGGCCGCGGGAGCAATCAGCCCCAGCATTTT. Translation gives CASSYTTGRGSNQPQHF. V and J are TRBV19 and TRBJ1-5; possibly TRBD1 for D (5 bases). V lost 6 bases, J lost 1 base, and 19 bases lay in between. From germline, CDR1 is LNHDA and CDR2 SQIVND (reference sequence). This CDR3 has 17 amino acids.